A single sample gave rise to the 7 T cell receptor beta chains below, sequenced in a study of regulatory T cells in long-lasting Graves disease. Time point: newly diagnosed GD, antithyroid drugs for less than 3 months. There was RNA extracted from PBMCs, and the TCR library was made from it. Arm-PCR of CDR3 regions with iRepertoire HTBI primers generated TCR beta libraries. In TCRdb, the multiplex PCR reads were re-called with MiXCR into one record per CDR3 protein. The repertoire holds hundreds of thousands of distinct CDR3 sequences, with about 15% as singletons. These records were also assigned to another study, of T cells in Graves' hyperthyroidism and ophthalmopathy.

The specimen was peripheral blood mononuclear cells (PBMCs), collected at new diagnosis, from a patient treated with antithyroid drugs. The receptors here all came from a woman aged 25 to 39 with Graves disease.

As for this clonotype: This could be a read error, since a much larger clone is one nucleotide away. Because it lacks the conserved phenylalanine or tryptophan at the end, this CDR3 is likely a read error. CDR3 in DNA: TGTGCCAGCAGTTTTCCCACGACTCAGGGCTCCTATAATTCACCCCTCCACGTT. Protein product: CASSFPTTQGSYNSPLHV. The chain uses TRBV28 and TRBJ1-6; D is perhaps TRBD1 (5 bases). The CDR3 is 18 residues long. Germline values: CDR1 MDHEN, CDR2 SYDVKM. V lost 3 bases and J lost 0, with 15 bases in between.

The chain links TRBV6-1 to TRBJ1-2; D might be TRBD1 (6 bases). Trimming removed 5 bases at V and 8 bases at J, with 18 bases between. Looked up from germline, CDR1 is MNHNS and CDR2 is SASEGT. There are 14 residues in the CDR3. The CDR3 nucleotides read TGTGCCAGCAGTCCCTACACAGGGACGGAAGGCTACACCTTC. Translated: CASSPYTGTEGYTF.

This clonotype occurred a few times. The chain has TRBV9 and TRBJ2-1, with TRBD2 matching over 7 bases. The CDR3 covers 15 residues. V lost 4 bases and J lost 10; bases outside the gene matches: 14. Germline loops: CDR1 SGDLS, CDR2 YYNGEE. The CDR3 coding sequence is TGTGCCAGCAGCTCCATTCGAGGGAGGGCCGGCGAGCAGTTCTTC. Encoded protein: CASSSIRGRAGEQFF.

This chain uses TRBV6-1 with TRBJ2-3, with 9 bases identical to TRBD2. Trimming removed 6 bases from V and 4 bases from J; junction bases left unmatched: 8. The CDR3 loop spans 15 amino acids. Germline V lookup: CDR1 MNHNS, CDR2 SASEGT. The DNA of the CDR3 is TGTGCCAGCAGGGCCGGGACTAGCAGATCAGATACGCAGTATTTT. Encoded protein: CASRAGTSRSDTQYF.

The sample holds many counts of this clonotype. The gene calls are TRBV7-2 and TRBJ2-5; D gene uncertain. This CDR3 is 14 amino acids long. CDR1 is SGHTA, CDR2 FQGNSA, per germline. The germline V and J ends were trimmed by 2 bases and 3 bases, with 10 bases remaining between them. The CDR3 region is CASSLRMGKETQYF. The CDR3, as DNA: TGTGCCAGCAGCTTAAGGATGGGGAAAGAGACCCAGTACTTC.

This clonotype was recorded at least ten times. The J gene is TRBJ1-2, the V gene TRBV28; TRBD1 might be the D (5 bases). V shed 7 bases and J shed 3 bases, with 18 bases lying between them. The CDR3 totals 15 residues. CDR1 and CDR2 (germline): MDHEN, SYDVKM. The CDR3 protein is CASISPARGDYGYTF. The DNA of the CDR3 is TGTGCCAGCATCTCCCCCGCCCGGGGGGACTATGGCTACACCTTC.

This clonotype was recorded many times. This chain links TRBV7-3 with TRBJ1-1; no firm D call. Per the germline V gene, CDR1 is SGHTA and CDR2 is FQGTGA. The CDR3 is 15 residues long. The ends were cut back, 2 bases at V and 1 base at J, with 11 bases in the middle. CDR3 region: CASSLSPWGNTEAFF. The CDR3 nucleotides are TGTGCCAGCAGCTTATCCCCATGGGGGAACACTGAAGCTTTCTTT.